The clone carrying this T cell receptor (beta chain) occurred a few times. Germline V lookup: CDR1 SGHVS, CDR2 FNYEAQ. V was pared by 3 bases and J by 6 bases, with 8 bases of the junction left unmatched. The CDR3 has 14 amino acids. This sample is drawn from a study of CD8+CD57+ T cells in acquired aplastic anemia. Profiling of TCR beta VDJ combinations and CDR3 sequences used genomic DNA as template. TCRdb analysed the reads with MiXCR anew, one entry per CDR3 protein. This sample carries hundreds of thousands of distinct CDR3 sequences, approximately 57% of them seen once, and the ten largest clones take 1.3%. Sequenced patients had shown CD8+CD57+ cell expansion by flow cytometry.

Material for sequencing was sorted CD4+, CD8+, or CD8+CD57+ T cells (not recorded which) from PBMCs. V usage is TRBV7-6 and J usage is TRBJ2-7; 7 nucleotides align to TRBD1. The clonotype was recovered from a human donor with aplastic anemia. The CDR3: CASSFFPGGAEQYF. CDR3 sequence (DNA): TGTGCCAGCAGCTTCTTTCCAGGGGGAGCCGAGCAGTACTTC.